This T cell receptor (beta chain) was found in a study of T cell responses to AZD1222 COVID-19 vaccine (dated by TCRdb to the early 2020s). With respect to the entire study: A total of approximately 240 trial participants underwent TCR sequencing, of whom 200 to 220 received two doses of AZD1222 and some 25 received two doses of the MenACWY control vaccine. Trial participants were enrolled into age subgroups of 18-55, 56-69 and 70-plus years, which contained about 150, 28 and 57 TCR-sequenced participants, respectively. What the work shows at the level of the full study, not this receptor alone: Epitopes outside the regions mutated in the B.1.351 and B.1.1.7 variants were reportedly recognized by nearly half of the unique spike-specific TCRs. A significant rise in spike-specific TCR breadth and depth was observed after two AZD1222 doses relative to day 0 and relative to MenACWY recipients. In the small 56-69-year group, the increase in depth fell short of significance, most likely because of low power. Only five to seven AZD1222 recipients were SARS-CoV-2 seropositive at baseline, limiting conclusions about previously exposed vaccinees. Because no day 14 peak-response samples were available, repertoires were characterized only after the peak T cell response. The whole spike protein was spanned by vaccine-associated CD4 TCRs, and dominant responses were seen in regions 160-218 and 743-854. Participants were mostly white British, with more females than males. The authors suggested clonal diversity may have been underestimated.

The time point label, as the study defines it: about 28 days (+/-7) after the second vaccine dose. AZD1222 recipients whose second dose came at about 4 weeks and those whose second dose came at about 12 weeks were combined into one group, since spike-specific TCR depth and breadth did not differ between the two schedules. Vaccinee samples came from UK trials COV001 and COV002, including a single-blind randomized controlled phase 2/3 trial of AZD1222 (ChAdOx1 nCoV-19) in healthy adults. For TCRbeta chain sequencing, PBMC samples were collected from trial participants at day 0 and at day 28 after the second dose. The CDR3 regions of human TCRbeta chains were analyzed by immunosequencing. As for how the authors treated the data: TCRs in the repertoires were matched against a reference library of SARS-CoV-2-specific TCRs that had been generated with the MIRA antigen-specificity platform. Breadth was defined as the fraction of unique TCRs that were SARS-CoV-2-associated, and depth was defined as the fraction of total T cells that were SARS-CoV-2-associated. Using the MIRA data, every spike-specific TCR was mapped to the spike region that the TCR reacted to and assigned to either a CD4 or a CD8 class. Log10-transformed breadth and depth values were compared by one-way ANOVA with Sidak's multiple comparisons tests. The source is immuneACCESS, and TCRdb retained only in-frame sequences with V and J called. Part of the clones is not carried over; for the studies checked, unresolved V genes explain less than half of this, and the remainder is unexplained. V and J calls and clone size come straight from that table; D and trimming were deduced from the DNA. The sample yields approximately 130,000 clones; around 83% were counted once. The ten largest clones take up around 2.9% of the sample.

The germline V gene (reference sequence) sets CDR1 to SEHNR and CDR2 to FQNEAQ. Trimming removed 6 bases from V and 11 bases from J, leaving 7 bases between the germline ends. Counted from cysteine to phenylalanine, this CDR3 has 10 amino acids. Of all the DNA, just the CDR3 is kept, 30 bases in frame from base 1. Of note for this clone: Its cognate antigen has yet to be identified. Qualities for individual bases were not recorded, and no much larger clone is one base off.

The material sequenced was peripheral blood, taken 28 days after the second AZD1222 dose. The chain is made from TRBV7-9 and TRBJ1-4, with TRBD1 tentatively as D gene (5 bases match). The TCR comes from an adult who received the AZD1222 COVID-19 vaccine. The CDR3 amino acid sequence is: CASSGDKLFF. The DNA reads TGTGCCAGCAGTGGGGACAAACTGTTTTTT.